These 6 T cell receptor beta chains were sequenced from one sample in a study of PD-1 blockade in mismatch repair-deficient tumors. Sequenced by immunoSEQ multiplex PCR; TCRdb stores in-frame clones only, minus some. The table shows 70,000 to 90,000 clones, with around 80% occurring only once. This material consisted of peripheral blood, taken 44 weeks after starting pembrolizumab. The source is an adult with mismatch repair-deficient cancer.

This rearrangement joins TRBV9 to TRBJ2-3; D perhaps matches TRBD2 (6 bases). The V gene's germline CDR1 is SGDLS and CDR2 YYNGEE. There are 14 residues in the CDR3. The germline V and J ends were trimmed by 4 bases and 6 bases, with 15 bases remaining between them. CDR3 region: CASSPGTSVDTQYF. The CDR3 nucleotides read TGTGCCAGCAGCCCCGGGACTTCTGTGGATACGCAGTATTTT.

The chain employs TRBV29-1 and TRBJ2-5, with D possibly TRBD2 on 6 matching bases. Per germline, CDR1 SQVTM and CDR2 ANQGSEA. This CDR3 comprises 13 residues. The ends were cut back, 4 bases at V and 1 base at J, with 10 bases in the middle. DNA of the CDR3: TGCAGCGTTGGACTAGTCCTCCAAGAGACCCAGTACTTC. Amino acid sequence: CSVGLVLQETQYF. The full variable domain, its missing parts supplied by reference TRBV29-1 and TRBJ2-5, is SAVISQKPSRDICQRGTSLTIQCQVDSQVTMMFWYRQQPGQSLTLIATANQGSEATYESGFVIDKFPISRPNLTFSTLTVSNMSPEDSSIYLCSVGLVLQETQYFGPGTRLLVL.

The chain couples TRBV28 to TRBJ2-7, with 7 bases aligning to TRBD2. Germline V CDR1 and CDR2: MDHEN, SYDVKM. V lost 8 bases, J lost 9 bases, and 4 bases stayed unmatched. The CDR3 runs 10 residues. CDR3 sequence (DNA): TGTGCCAGCGGGGAGGGTGGGCAGTACTTC. It translates to CASGEGGQYF.

This clone was counted between two and nine times. The chain employs TRBV4-1 and TRBJ2-7, with TRBD2 as a possible D gene (6 bases). Trimming took 4 bases from V and 2 from J, leaving 15 bases between them. The germline CDR1 and CDR2 sequences are MGHRA and YSYEKL. The CDR3 is 15 residues long. CDR3 sequence reads: CASSRDPGLAYEQYF. For the CDR3, the DNA is TGCGCCAGCAGCCGAGACCCGGGACTGGCCTACGAGCAGTACTTC.

The chain links TRBV6-1 to TRBJ2-3; TRBD2 aligns across 12 bases. The J segment lost 4 bases and the V segment lost 5 bases, leaving 4 bases of the junction unmatched. Germline values: CDR1 MNHNS, CDR2 SASEGT. The CDR3 is made up of 15 amino acids. The CDR3 DNA follows: TGTGCCAGCAGTCGACTAGCGGGAGAGGCAGATACGCAGTATTTT. This sequence encodes CASSRLAGEADTQYF.

In its sample, this clone was seen a few times. This chain uses TRBV2 with TRBJ1-5, with unresolved D. This CDR3 comprises 13 residues. The V gene lost 3 bases and the J gene lost 4 bases, with 7 bases spanning the gap. Germline V lookup: CDR1 SNHLY, CDR2 FYNNEI. CDR3 coding DNA: TGTGCCAGCAGTGATTCAGGTAATCAGCCCCAGCATTTT. Protein: CASSDSGNQPQHF.